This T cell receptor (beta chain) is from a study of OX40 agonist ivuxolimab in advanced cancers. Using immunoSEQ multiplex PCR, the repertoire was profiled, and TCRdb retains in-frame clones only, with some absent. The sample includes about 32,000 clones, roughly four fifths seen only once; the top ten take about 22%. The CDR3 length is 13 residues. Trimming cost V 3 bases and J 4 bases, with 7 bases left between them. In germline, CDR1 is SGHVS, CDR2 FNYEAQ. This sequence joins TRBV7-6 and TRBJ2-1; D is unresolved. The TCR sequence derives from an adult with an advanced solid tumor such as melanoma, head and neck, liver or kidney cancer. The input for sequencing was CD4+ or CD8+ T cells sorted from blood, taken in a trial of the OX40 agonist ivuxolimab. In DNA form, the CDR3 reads TGTGCCAGCAGCTTTCAACAGTACAATGAGCAGTTCTTC. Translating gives CASSFQQYNEQFF.